The 26 T cell receptor beta chains below all came from one sample that was sequenced in a study of siplizumab effects on memory and regulatory T cells. The protocol was immunoSEQ multiplex PCR, while the TCRdb copy is restricted to in-frame clones and leaves out a portion. The sample has approximately 75,000 clones, roughly 93% seen once. Sequences were obtained from CD8+ T cells sorted from blood. Receptors were obtained from a human donor in good health.

The chain links TRBV5-4 to TRBJ1-1; D call uncertain. Germline V gene lookup returns CDR1 SGHNT and CDR2 YYREEE (reference sequence). The CDR3 runs 12 residues. V was clipped by 7 bases and J by 4 bases, with 11 bases between them. For the CDR3, the DNA is TGTGCCAGCCTCAGGTCTGGCACTGAAGCTTTCTTT. As protein: CASLRSGTEAFF. The full variable domain, completed using reference TRBV5-4 and TRBJ1-1, is ETGVTQSPTHLIKTRGQQVTLRCSSQSGHNTVSWYQQALGQGPQFIFQYYREEENGRGNFPPRFSGLQFPNYSSELNVNALELDDSALYLCASLRSGTEAFFGQGTRLTVV.

As to this clone: An end of the junction does not agree with germline; a read error may underlie this. The gene calls are TRBV29-1 and TRBJ2-7; possibly TRBD2 for D (6 bases). The CDR3 consists of 15 residues. Germline CDR1 SQVTM, CDR2 ANQGSEA. The CDR3 loop reads CSAEERGSTNYEQYF. The CDR3 bases are TGCAGCGCTGAAGAACGGGGGTCCACGAACTACGAGCAGTACTTC.

The sample holds one count of this clone. V usage is TRBV2 and J usage is TRBJ2-3, with a tentative D call TRBD2 (6 bases). Trimming pared 4 bases from V and 3 bases from J, leaving 11 bases between. Germline-derived CDR1 and CDR2 are SNHLY and FYNNEI. CDR3 length equals 14 residues. The CDR3 region is CASSVGGGTDTQYF. DNA of the CDR3: TGTGCCAGCAGTGTGGGGGGTGGGACAGATACGCAGTATTTT.

The chain joins TRBV6-5 to TRBJ2-1; D unresolved. The germline V and J ends were trimmed by 2 bases and 4 bases, with 6 bases remaining between them. The CDR3 runs 13 residues. Per the germline V gene, CDR1 is MNHEY and CDR2 is SVGAGI. The CDR3 nucleotides are TGTGCCAGCAGTTACGACGCGTACAATGAGCAGTTCTTC. Translating gives CASSYDAYNEQFF.

This chain links TRBV18 with TRBJ2-3; D is undetermined. The CDR3 is made up of 14 amino acids. The germline gives CDR1 KGHSH, CDR2 LQKENI. V shed 3 bases and J shed 0 bases, with 7 bases lying between them. The CDR3 nucleotides are TGTGCCAGCTCACCCGTTGGCAGCACAGATACGCAGTATTTT. Its protein is CASSPVGSTDTQYF.

Concerning this clone itself: Different DNA sequences within this sample yield the same CDR3. V and J are TRBV6-5 and TRBJ2-7; D may match TRBD1 or TRBD2 (5 bases each). The CDR3 consists of 11 residues. Per the germline V gene, CDR1 is MNHEY and CDR2 is SVGAGI. V was pared by 3 bases and J by 6 bases, with 6 bases between. For the CDR3, the DNA is TGTGCCAGCAGTTATGGGGGCGAGCAGTACTTC. It codes for CASSYGGEQYF.

The chain recombines TRBV6-6 with TRBJ2-3; 8 nucleotides agree with TRBD2. J gave up 1 base and V 7 bases, and 10 bases lay outside the gene matches. Germline V gene data show CDR1 as MNHNY and CDR2 as SVGAGI (reference sequence). The CDR3 is 16 residues long. CDR3 protein: CASTQRGGGRTDTQYF. CDR3 coding DNA: TGTGCCAGCACTCAACGGGGCGGGGGGCGCACAGATACGCAGTATTTT.

The J gene is TRBJ1-6, the V gene TRBV7-9, with D tentatively TRBD1 (5 bases). V lost 5 bases and J lost 7, with 18 bases in between. Per the germline V gene, CDR1 is SEHNR and CDR2 is FQNEAQ (reference sequence). The CDR3 loop spans 16 amino acids. The CDR3 region is CASSHPGPKRNSPLHF. Here the CDR3 DNA reads TGTGCCAGCAGCCATCCGGGACCCAAGAGGAATTCACCCCTCCACTTT. Supplemented by reference TRBV7-9 and TRBJ1-6, the full variable domain reads DTGVSQNPRHKITKRGQNVTFRCDPISEHNRLYWYRQTLGQGPEFLTYFQNEAQLEKSRLLSDRFSAERPKGSFSTLEIQRTEQGDSAMYLCASSHPGPKRNSPLHFGNGTRLTVT.

This clone was counted a single time. The chain recombines TRBV10-1 with TRBJ1-3; 10 nucleotides line up with TRBD1. The trim removed 10 bases at V and 2 bases at J, leaving 20 bases unmatched. The CDR3 totals 19 residues. Germline V gives CDR1 WNHNN, CDR2 SYGVQD (reference sequence). This CDR3 reads CATLPLRDRGSTAGNTIYF. CDR3 DNA: TGCGCCACCTTGCCGCTCCGGGACAGGGGAAGTACTGCTGGAAACACCATATATTTT.

The chain combines TRBV19 with TRBJ2-7; perhaps TRBD1 as D (5 bases). The CDR3 has 15 residues. CDR1 LNHDA and CDR2 SQIVND come from the germline V gene (reference sequence). V was cut by 5 bases and J by 0 bases, with 14 bases left in between. The CDR3, as DNA: TGTGCCAGTAGTGTCGGGCAGGGCAACTCCTACGAGCAGTACTTC. It translates to CASSVGQGNSYEQYF.

The chain joins TRBV11-3 to TRBJ1-1, with a possible D match to TRBD1 (5 bases). Trimming left V 3 bases short and J 4 bases short, with 9 bases between. This CDR3 spans 13 amino acids. CDR1 and CDR2 (germline): SGHNT, YENEEA. CDR3 region: CASSLGDLTEAFF. Here the CDR3 DNA reads TGTGCCAGCAGCTTGGGGGATCTCACTGAAGCTTTCTTT. The entire variable domain, with the rest obtained from reference TRBV11-3 and TRBJ1-1, is as follows: EAGVVQSPRYKIIEKKQPVAFWCNPISGHNTLYWYLQNLGQGPELLIRYENEEAVDDSQLPKDRFSAERLKGVDSTLKIQPAELGDSAVYLCASSLGDLTEAFFGQGTRLTVV.

This clone was detected once. The chain combines TRBV14 with TRBJ1-2; D not resolved. CDR3 length: 13 residues. V was shortened by 4 bases and J by 2 bases, with 8 bases between the two germline ends. CDR1 is SGHDN, CDR2 FVKESK, per germline. The CDR3 sequence is CASSPYWNYGYTF. CDR3 sequence (DNA): TGTGCCAGCAGCCCTTACTGGAACTATGGCTACACCTTC.

The chain uses TRBV7-3 and TRBJ2-2; D ambiguous. Trimming cost V 4 bases and J 3 bases, with 6 bases left between them. The germline gives CDR1 SGHTA, CDR2 FQGTGA. The CDR3 has 13 residues. CDR3: CASSSVDTGELFF. The CDR3 DNA sequence: TGTGCCAGCAGCTCCGTAGACACCGGGGAGCTGTTTTTT. The entire variable domain, with the rest obtained from reference TRBV7-3 and TRBJ2-2, is as follows: GAGVSQTPSNKVTEKGKYVELRCDPISGHTALYWYRQSLGQGPEFLIYFQGTGAADDSGLPNDRFFAVRPEGSVSTLKIQRTERGDSAVYLCASSSVDTGELFFGEGSRLTVL.

The chain has TRBV9 and TRBJ1-5; D is unresolved. CDR3 size: 15 residues. CDR1 is SGDLS, CDR2 YYNGEE, per germline. Trimming took 1 base from V and 7 from J, leaving 15 bases between them. The CDR3 loop reads CASSVTSDPRQPQHF. DNA of the CDR3: TGTGCCAGCAGCGTAACATCGGACCCCCGGCAGCCCCAGCATTTT.

This clone appeared once. This chain joins TRBV29-1 and TRBJ1-1; D is unresolved. V lost 6 bases, J lost 6 bases, and 14 bases lay in between. This CDR3 has 12 amino acids. The germline V gene has CDR1 SQVTM and CDR2 ANQGSEA. CDR3 amino acids: CSVEVFRSEAFF. The CDR3 DNA follows: TGCAGCGTGGAGGTATTCCGGTCTGAAGCTTTCTTT.

The rearrangement joins TRBV6-1 to TRBJ2-5; the match to TRBD1 covers 8 bases. This CDR3 region has 14 residues. The germline V gene encodes CDR1 MNHNS and CDR2 SASEGT. Losses at the gene ends were 6 bases for V and 1 base for J; bases not matched to a gene: 4. CDR3 coding DNA: TGTGCCAGCAGGATGGACAGGGTCCAAGAGACCCAGTACTTC. This gives the protein CASRMDRVQETQYF.

The V and J genes are TRBV5-1 and TRBJ1-1; 10 positions match TRBD1. The CDR3 length is 14 residues. The germline V gene has CDR1 SGHRS and CDR2 YFSETQ. After removal of 2 bases from V and 5 bases from J, the junction contained 3 bases not matched to a gene. Here the CDR3 DNA reads TGCGCCAGCAGCTTCGGGACAGGGGAAACTGAAGCTTTCTTT. It codes for CASSFGTGETEAFF.

The chain recombines TRBV7-6 with TRBJ2-5, with D tentatively TRBD2 (5 bases). The CDR3 runs 12 residues. Between the trimmed V and J ends, which lost 5 bases and 6 bases, there was a span of 10 bases. Germline assignment: CDR1 SGHVS and CDR2 FNYEAQ. The CDR3 is CASSELEKTQYF. The CDR3 nucleotides read TGTGCCAGCAGCGAACTAGAAAAGACCCAGTACTTC.

The chain couples TRBV4-3 to TRBJ2-7; possibly TRBD2 for D (6 bases). V gave up 0 bases and J gave up 2 bases, with 14 bases separating them. The CDR3 has 16 amino acids. Germline CDR1 is LGHNA and CDR2 is YSLEER. The DNA for the CDR3 is TGCGCCAGCAGCCAAGAATGGACGGGGGATGCCTACGAGCAGTACTTC. Amino acid sequence: CASSQEWTGDAYEQYF.

CDR3 region: CASSIIVGTGANVLTF. DNA for the CDR3: TGTGCCAGTAGTATAATTGTGGGGACTGGGGCCAACGTCCTGACTTTC. The V and J genes are TRBV19 and TRBJ2-6; no clear D gene. The V end lost 2 bases, the J end lost 2 bases, and 10 bases lay between the germline ends. Germline V gene data show CDR1 as LNHDA and CDR2 as SQIVND (reference sequence). The CDR3 length is 16 residues.

This chain links TRBV2 with TRBJ1-5, with D tentatively TRBD1 (6 bases). The germline V gene has CDR1 SNHLY and CDR2 FYNNEI. This CDR3 has 13 residues. Trimming shortened V by 6 bases and J by 5 bases, and 11 bases separated the two germline ends. CDR3 region: CASSPTGYQPQHF. The CDR3 region has the DNA TGTGCCAGCAGCCCCACAGGGTATCAGCCCCAGCATTTT.

This chain links TRBV4-3 with TRBJ2-1; 10 bases fit TRBD2. CDR3 size: 16 residues. In germline, CDR1 is LGHNA, CDR2 YSLEER. Trimming removed 3 bases from V and 8 bases from J; junction bases left unmatched: 10. The CDR3 protein is CASSHILAGSRDEQFF. In nucleotides, the CDR3 is TGCGCCAGCAGCCATATACTAGCGGGGTCCCGGGATGAGCAGTTCTTC.

There are a few counts of this clone. The gene calls are TRBV7-9 and TRBJ1-3; D unresolved. This CDR3 is 12 amino acids long. The germline V gene has CDR1 SEHNR and CDR2 FQNEAQ (reference sequence). Trimming stripped 4 bases from V and 10 bases from J, with 11 bases between. CDR3 nucleotide sequence: TGTGCCAGCAGCTCAGGACTTCCGACCATATATTTT. Translating it yields CASSSGLPTIYF. The whole variable domain, filled in from reference TRBV7-9 and TRBJ1-3, reads DTGVSQNPRHKITKRGQNVTFRCDPISEHNRLYWYRQTLGQGPEFLTYFQNEAQLEKSRLLSDRFSAERPKGSFSTLEIQRTEQGDSAMYLCASSSGLPTIYFGEGSWLTVV.

This clone appeared once. V is TRBV7-6 and J is TRBJ2-3; D might be TRBD1 or TRBD2, each matching 5 bases. Per the germline V gene, CDR1 is SGHVS and CDR2 is FNYEAQ. This CDR3 contains 14 residues. Trimming pared 3 bases from V and 4 bases from J, leaving 11 bases between. CDR3 residues: CASSLTGLSDTQYF. DNA for the CDR3: TGTGCCAGCAGCTTGACGGGGCTCTCAGATACGCAGTATTTT.

The count of this clone is one. J is TRBJ1-2 and V is TRBV5-1; TRBD1 is a possible D gene (5 bases). Germline V gene lookup returns CDR1 SGHRS and CDR2 YFSETQ. The CDR3 is made up of 12 amino acids. V gave up 4 bases and J gave up 4 bases, with 8 bases separating them. The CDR3 bases are TGCGCCAGCAGCCCGCAGGGCTATGGCTACACCTTC. It is translated as CASSPQGYGYTF.

This clone was observed a few times. This chain links TRBV7-9 with TRBJ2-7; TRBD1 is a possible D gene (6 bases). Trimming removed 6 bases at V and 7 bases at J, with 16 bases between. Germline loops: CDR1 SEHNR, CDR2 FQNEAQ (reference sequence). There are 13 residues in the CDR3. CDR3 DNA sequence: TGTGCCAGCAGTCAGGGGTGGGTCTGGGAGCAGTACTTC. Amino acid sequence: CASSQGWVWEQYF.